This T cell receptor beta chain was captured by sequencing in a study of vaccination and CD4 T cells after COVID-19. At the level of the study: In culture, cells were exposed to overlapping spike peptides from SARS-CoV-2, HCoV-NL63, HCoV-OC43 and HCoV-229E.

This clonotype was counted only a few times. The antigen is undetermined. Treatment defined: roughly 10-day PBMC culture with coronavirus spike peptide pools or control peptides (ViraFEST assay). The authors isolated CD4+ T cells by negative selection after about 10 days of culture. Trimming took 3 bases from V and 3 from J, leaving 11 bases between them. Germline CDR1 and CDR2: DFQATT and SNEGSKA (reference sequence). This CDR3 spans 13 amino acids. With the Oncomine TCR Beta short-read assay, DNA from cultured CD4+ T cells was sequenced. TCRdb reprocessed the PCR reads with MiXCR, giving one entry per CDR3 protein. The sample shows around 5,400 distinct CDR3 sequences, less than 45% of them seen only once.

The TCR comes from a human donor who had recovered from COVID-19. The V call is TRBV20-1, the J call TRBJ1-1, with TRBD1 as a possible D gene (6 bases). Specimen: CD4+ T cells from blood, cultured in vitro. CDR3: CSASTGLDTEAFF. The DNA of the CDR3 is TGCAGTGCTAGTACAGGGTTGGACACTGAAGCTTTCTTT.